This T cell receptor beta chain is from a study of beta chain features in type 1 diabetes. CDR1 SGHNT and CDR2 YYREEE come from the germline V gene (reference sequence). The CDR3 consists of 14 residues. The V gene end was trimmed by 6 bases and the J gene end by 3 bases; junction bases not matched to a gene: 8. The entirety of the isolated RNA underwent reverse transcription, so expressed TCRB transcripts were sequenced. Some clones are missing from TCRdb's copy, which holds only in-frame ones; the method was immunoSEQ multiplex PCR. The data show roughly 160,000 clones, around 7.9% seen once. Study conclusions and caveats: The study found moderately but significantly shorter TCRB CDR3s in all four CD4+ subsets of Type 1 diabetes patients.

In this sample, this clone turned up a few times. The target antigen is unknown. Sequencing input: central memory CD4+ T cells from blood. This chain uses TRBV5-4 with TRBJ2-7; 8 nucleotides match TRBD1. This TCR derives from a man in his late teens or twenties with type 1 diabetes. The DNA of the CDR3 is TGTGCCAGCACCGCGGGACAGGTAAACTACGAGCAGTACTTC. It specifies CASTAGQVNYEQYF.